This T cell receptor beta chain was recorded in a study of blood T cell repertoires in COVID-19. On the study more broadly: Researchers got acute and convalescent COVID-19 samples from the United States, Italy and Spain.

Ages ranged from about 18 to 90 years, with residence in around 24 US areas. Self-reported history from a screening survey and questionnaire set each donor's cohort. Germline V gene data show CDR1 as KGHSH and CDR2 as LQKENI. Losses at the gene ends were 6 bases for V and 2 bases for J; bases not matched to a gene: 9. CDR3 size: 15 residues. How the authors handled the data: Estimates of nucleated cell counts were drawn from the amplification of reference gene primers. The assay was immunoSEQ multiplex PCR, and TCRdb's table has in-frame clones only and misses some. Clone size and the V and J calls come from that table; the DNA yielded D and trimming. The sample lists 210,000 or so clones; around four fifths were seen once.

The sample consisted of PBMCs or T cells enriched from blood (not recorded which). The sequence derives from a woman in her forties or fifties who had been exposed to COVID-19. J is TRBJ1-1 and V is TRBV18; TRBD1 matches 7 bases. The CDR3 protein is CASSLQGPTNTEAFF. The CDR3 coding sequence is TGTGCCAGCTCCCTACAGGGGCCTACAAACACTGAAGCTTTCTTT.